A single sample is the source of the 30 T cell receptor beta chains below, sequenced in a study of neurological immune-mediated disorders. TCRdb called the 5' RACE reads again in MiXCR, with one record for every CDR3 protein. The data contain tens of thousands of distinct CDR3 sequences, under 13% of them singletons. The sample was PBMCs. The receptors derive from a man aged 40-49 years in good health.

This clonotype was detected many times. The chain has TRBV5-1 and TRBJ2-1; 7 bases match TRBD1. V was pared by 0 bases and J by 6 bases, with 6 bases of the junction left unmatched. This CDR3 spans 15 amino acids. The germline gives CDR1 SGHRS, CDR2 YFSETQ. The CDR3 coding sequence is TGCGCCAGCAGCTTGGCCACAGGGGCTCGCAATGAGCAGTTCTTC. Protein: CASSLATGARNEQFF.

At least ten counts were recorded for this clonotype. The V and J genes are TRBV4-2 and TRBJ2-3; D remains unclear. Germline CDR1 is LGHNA and CDR2 is YNFKEQ. Deletions cut 0 bases from V and 4 bases from J, with 8 bases between. This CDR3 comprises 14 residues. CDR3 protein: CASSQDSGADTQYF. The CDR3 DNA reads as TGTGCCAGCAGCCAAGATTCCGGAGCAGATACGCAGTATTTT.

This clonotype has ten or more counts. The chain couples TRBV20-1 to TRBJ2-1, with 7 positions matching TRBD1. The ends lost 5 bases at V and 7 bases at J; junction bases unmatched: 8. CDR1 DFQATT and CDR2 SNEGSKA come from the germline V gene (reference sequence). This CDR3 region has 13 residues. The CDR3 region is CSAQWTGVNEQFF. CDR3 nucleotide sequence: TGCAGTGCTCAATGGACAGGTGTAAATGAGCAGTTCTTC.

This clonotype was counted at least ten times. The chain employs TRBV2 and TRBJ2-1; TRBD1 agrees at 9 bases. Germline CDR1 and CDR2: SNHLY and FYNNEI. This CDR3 is built from 15 residues. Germline trimming cut 5 bases from V and 8 bases from J; bases unmatched to any gene: 10. The CDR3 DNA follows: TGTGCCAGCAGTTTCACCGGGACAGGGACCGATGAGCAGTTCTTC. This gives the protein CASSFTGTGTDEQFF.

About this clonotype itself: A much larger clone lies one base from this, so it may be a read error. The rearrangement links TRBV7-3 to TRBJ2-1, with 12 bases matching TRBD2. From germline, CDR1 is SGHTA and CDR2 FQGTGA. This CDR3 is built from 15 residues. The CDR3 bases are TGTGCCAGCAGCTCTAGCGGGGGGGCATACAGTGAGCAGTTCTTC. Protein sequence: CASSSSGGAYSEQFF.

The CDR3: CAISEAAGSGETQYF. CDR3 coding DNA: TGTGCCATCAGCGAAGCGGCAGGGTCTGGGGAGACCCAGTACTTC. The chain links TRBV25-1 to TRBJ2-5, with D possibly being TRBD1 or TRBD2 (5 bases each). Germline V gene sequence: CDR1 MGHDK, CDR2 SYGVNS. V was shortened by 10 bases and J by 5 bases, with 23 bases between the two germline ends. The CDR3 sequence is 15 residues long.

This clonotype has at least ten counts. The chain recombines TRBV5-1 with TRBJ2-2, with 10 bases that match TRBD1. The CDR3 runs 16 residues. From germline, CDR1 is SGHRS and CDR2 YFSETQ. After removal of 3 bases from V and 0 bases from J, the junction contained 2 bases not matched to a gene. The CDR3 region has the DNA TGCGCCAGCAGCTGGGGACAGGGGCCGAACACCGGGGAGCTGTTTTTT. Encoded protein: CASSWGQGPNTGELFF.

The table lists this clonotype with many counts. The rearrangement links TRBV28 to TRBJ2-2; D possibly corresponds to TRBD2 (6 bases). This CDR3 has 16 residues. Trimming removed 6 bases at V and 4 bases at J, with 18 bases between. CDR1 is MDHEN and CDR2 is SYDVKM in the germline V gene. DNA for the CDR3: TGTGCCAGCAGCCCACCGCCCCGGGGGTCCACCGGGGAGCTGTTTTTT. Translation gives CASSPPPRGSTGELFF.

This clonotype was recorded many times. The chain carries TRBV18 and TRBJ2-5; D remains unclear. CDR1 and CDR2 from the germline V gene are KGHSH and LQKENI. The CDR3 is 13 amino acids. Trimming removed 4 bases from V and 0 bases from J, with 6 bases in between. The CDR3 protein is CASSLVYQETQYF. DNA of the CDR3: TGTGCCAGCTCACTGGTGTACCAAGAGACCCAGTACTTC.

Many counts were recorded for this clonotype. This chain joins TRBV7-9 and TRBJ2-3; 8 nucleotides agree with TRBD1. Per germline, CDR1 SEHNR and CDR2 FQNEAQ (reference sequence). The CDR3 runs to 14 residues. Trimming cost V 5 bases and J 6 bases; bases outside gene matches: 7. The chain's CDR3 is CASSTWTGRDTQYF. The CDR3 bases are TGTGCCAGCAGCACCTGGACAGGGCGGGATACGCAGTATTTT.

This clonotype was detected ten times or more. V gene TRBV7-2 combines with J gene TRBJ2-2, with D tentatively TRBD1 (5 bases). The CDR3 is 16 amino acids. The V and J ends lost 5 bases and 4 bases respectively, with 17 bases between them. Germline V gene lookup returns CDR1 SGHTA and CDR2 FQGNSA. The CDR3 DNA reads TGTGCCAGCAGCCCCCATGGAAAGGGGCTCACCGGGGAGCTGTTTTTT. It translates to CASSPHGKGLTGELFF.

Concerning this clonotype itself: A read error may explain this, as a much larger clone is one base away. This chain connects TRBV7-7 to TRBJ2-3; no clear D. This CDR3 is built from 15 residues. Germline V gene lookup returns CDR1 SSHAT and CDR2 FNYEAQ (reference sequence). The CDR3: CASSLRVSGSDTQYF. The CDR3 coding sequence is TGTGCTAGCAGCTTACGTGTGAGTGGATCAGATACGCAGTATTTT.

V is TRBV25-1 and J is TRBJ2-7; D is ambiguous. The germline CDR1 and CDR2 sequences are MGHDK and SYGVNS. The CDR3 covers 12 residues. V was trimmed by 4 bases and J by 4 bases, leaving 8 bases between them. As DNA, the CDR3 is TGTGCCAGCAGTGGCTTTGGATACGAGCAGTACTTC. Its protein product is CASSGFGYEQYF.

This clonotype was counted at least ten times. The chain uses TRBV20-1 and TRBJ2-1; TRBD2 matches 11 bases. Germline V CDR1 and CDR2: DFQATT, SNEGSKA (reference sequence). This CDR3 spans 12 amino acids. The CDR3 sequence is CSLAGGLNEQFF. In DNA form, the CDR3 reads TGCAGCCTAGCGGGAGGTTTGAATGAGCAGTTCTTC.

This clonotype was recorded many times. This chain uses TRBV7-8 with TRBJ2-1, with 10 bases identical to TRBD2. The CDR3 contains 15 residues. Per the germline V gene, CDR1 is SGHVS and CDR2 is FQNEAQ. The junction had 7 bases not matched to a gene; V was cut back by 5 bases and J by 6 bases. In DNA form, the CDR3 reads TGTGCCAGCAGCGAAACTAGCGGGGTCGGCAATGAGCAGTTCTTC. Translating it yields CASSETSGVGNEQFF. Full variable domain (missing parts from reference TRBV7-8 and TRBJ2-1): GAGVSQSPRYKVAKRGQDVALRCDPISGHVSLFWYQQALGQGPEFLTYFQNEAQLDKSGLPSDRFFAERPEGSVSTLKIQRTQQEDSAVYLCASSETSGVGNEQFFGPGTRLTVL.

This clonotype came up a few times. V gene TRBV3-1 combines with J gene TRBJ2-7; D is ambiguous. V gave up 0 bases and J gave up 0 bases, with 6 bases separating them. Per the germline V gene, CDR1 is LGHDT and CDR2 is YNNKEL (reference sequence). There are 14 residues in the CDR3. This chain's CDR3 is CASSQDRGSYEQYF. For the CDR3, the DNA is TGTGCCAGCAGCCAAGATCGAGGCTCCTACGAGCAGTACTTC.

This clonotype has ten or more counts. The chain couples TRBV7-9 to TRBJ1-2; 7 nucleotides align to TRBD1. Trimming cost V 3 bases and J 7 bases; bases outside gene matches: 11. The CDR3 is made up of 15 amino acids. CDR1 and CDR2 from the germline V gene are SEHNR and FQNEAQ (reference sequence). This CDR3 reads CASSLKPGQIFGYTF. The CDR3, as DNA: TGTGCCAGCAGCTTGAAGCCGGGACAGATATTTGGCTACACCTTC. Drawing the rest from reference TRBV7-9 and TRBJ1-2, the complete variable domain is DTGVSQNPRHKITKRGQNVTFRCDPISEHNRLYWYRQTLGQGPEFLTYFQNEAQLEKSRLLSDRFSAERPKGSFSTLEIQRTEQGDSAMYLCASSLKPGQIFGYTFGSGTRLTVV.

This sequence joins TRBV28 and TRBJ1-5; 8 bases fit TRBD1. Germline assignment: CDR1 MDHEN and CDR2 SYDVKM. The CDR3 has 16 amino acids. V lost 6 bases, J lost 3 bases, and 10 bases stayed unmatched. CDR3 loop: CASRDRGGGINQPQHF. The CDR3 nucleotides are TGTGCCAGCAGAGACAGGGGTGGTGGTATCAATCAGCCCCAGCATTTT.

This clonotype appeared many times. V is TRBV29-1 and J is TRBJ2-1, with 8 bases fitting TRBD2. V lost 4 bases, J lost 2 bases, and 16 bases stayed unmatched. Germline CDR1 and CDR2: SQVTM and ANQGSEA. The CDR3 extends over 18 amino acids. The chain's CDR3 is CSVGRGLFGLAAYNEQFF. The CDR3 DNA sequence: TGCAGCGTTGGTCGAGGCCTATTCGGACTAGCAGCCTACAATGAGCAGTTCTTC.

In its sample, this clonotype was seen many times. The chain joins TRBV12-3 or TRBV12-4 to TRBJ2-1, with D perhaps being TRBD1 or TRBD2 (7 bases each). V lost 6 bases and J lost 6, with 18 bases in between. This CDR3 has 15 residues. The CDR3: CASSEPGGAVNEQFF. CDR3 coding DNA: TGTGCCAGCAGCGAACCAGGGGGGGCGGTCAATGAGCAGTTCTTC.

This clonotype was found a few times. This rearrangement joins TRBV14 to TRBJ1-4; the match to TRBD1 covers 7 bases. The length of the CDR3 is 16 residues. Germline V gives CDR1 SGHDN, CDR2 FVKESK. Losses at the gene ends were 1 base for V and 5 bases for J; bases not matched to a gene: 7. CDR3 region: CASSQGRGPSNEKLFF. Written as DNA, the CDR3 is TGTGCCAGCAGCCAAGGAAGGGGGCCTTCAAATGAAAAACTGTTTTTT.

The rearrangement links TRBV7-9 to TRBJ1-2; D call uncertain. The CDR3 covers 10 residues. Deletions cut 10 bases from V and 8 bases from J, with 11 bases between. Germline CDR1 SEHNR, CDR2 FQNEAQ (reference sequence). CDR3 sequence reads: CATMDGGYTF. For the CDR3, the DNA is TGTGCCACCATGGATGGGGGCTACACCTTC.

With regard to this clonotype: This may come from a read error, since a much larger clone is one base off. The CDR3 nucleotides read TGTGCCAGCTCTAAAATAGGGAGCTCCTACGAGCAGTACTTC. Its translation is CASSKIGSSYEQYF. This chain uses TRBV18 with TRBJ2-7, with TRBD2 as a possible D gene (5 bases). Trimming removed 6 bases from V and 0 bases from J, with 12 bases in between. Germline assignment: CDR1 KGHSH and CDR2 LQKENI. The CDR3 is 14 amino acids.

This clonotype was picked up many times. The CDR3 is CSVDPGGVDTEAFF. The CDR3, as DNA: TGCAGCGTTGATCCTGGGGGTGTTGACACTGAAGCTTTCTTT. The gene calls are TRBV29-1 and TRBJ1-1, with a tentative D call TRBD1 (5 bases). The germline gives CDR1 SQVTM, CDR2 ANQGSEA. The CDR3 loop spans 14 amino acids. V lost 3 bases, J lost 3 bases, and 14 bases lay in between.

This clonotype has at least ten counts. The chain couples TRBV11-2 to TRBJ1-1; the D gene is possibly TRBD1 (6 bases). V shed 3 bases and J shed 2 bases, with 13 bases lying between them. This CDR3 spans 15 amino acids. CDR1 is SGHAT, CDR2 FQNNGV, per germline. CDR3 sequence (DNA): TGTGCCAGCAGCTTCTTCCGGACAGCCAACACTGAAGCTTTCTTT. Encoded protein: CASSFFRTANTEAFF.

This clonotype appeared many times. The V and J genes are TRBV9 and TRBJ2-1; the match to TRBD2 covers 7 bases. The length of the CDR3 is 14 residues. J gave up 5 bases and V 1 base, and 3 bases lay outside the gene matches. Germline V gene data show CDR1 as SGDLS and CDR2 as YYNGEE. CDR3 protein: CASSVQLADNEQFF. The CDR3 nucleotides are TGTGCCAGCAGCGTACAGCTAGCGGACAATGAGCAGTTCTTC.

This clonotype was observed at least ten times. The rearrangement joins TRBV5-5 to TRBJ2-1, with D unresolved. The ends were cut back, 4 bases at V and 0 bases at J, with 14 bases in the middle. The germline V gene has CDR1 SGHKS and CDR2 YYEKEE (reference sequence). The CDR3 is made up of 16 amino acids. CDR3 sequence (DNA): TGTGCCAGCAGCCTGGCCTTCTGGGGCTCCTACAATGAGCAGTTCTTC. This gives the protein CASSLAFWGSYNEQFF.

There are many counts of this clonotype. The gene calls are TRBV6-5 and TRBJ2-5; 10 bases match TRBD1. J was trimmed by 4 bases and V by 6 bases; bases with no gene match: 2. Germline-derived CDR1 and CDR2 are MNHEY and SVGAGI. The length of the CDR3 is 13 residues. The CDR3, as DNA: TGTGCCAGCAGCCGGACAGGGGGAGAGACCCAGTACTTC. Residues: CASSRTGGETQYF.

This clonotype was counted only a few times. The V call is TRBV19, the J call TRBJ2-5; tentatively, D is TRBD2 (7 bases). CDR1 LNHDA and CDR2 SQIVND come from the germline V gene (reference sequence). Trimming pared 5 bases from V and 4 bases from J, leaving 14 bases between. CDR3 length: 14 residues. CDR3 region: CASSWGGSSETQYF. The CDR3 nucleotides read TGTGCCAGTAGTTGGGGGGGCTCGTCAGAGACCCAGTACTTC.

The table lists this clonotype with many counts. CDR3 loop: CASSGGTTYEQYF. The CDR3, as DNA: TGCGCCAGCAGTGGGGGGACCACCTACGAGCAGTACTTC. V and J are TRBV10-2 and TRBJ2-7; the D gene could be TRBD1 or TRBD2 (5 bases each). The germline gives CDR1 WSHSY, CDR2 SAAADI. The CDR3 is 13 residues long. V gave up 4 bases and J gave up 2 bases, with 9 bases separating them.